The clone carrying this T cell receptor beta chain has ten or more counts. This specimen comes from a study of T-cell reconstitution after alpha-beta-depleted transplantation in children. Unique molecular identifiers were used in preparing the TCRbeta library. TCRdb called the PCR reads again in MiXCR, with one record for every CDR3 protein. Among 230,000 or so distinct CDR3 sequences listed, around 12% were seen once. The sequencing here drew on PBMCs from the stem cell graft donor, taken from the stem cell graft. This sequence was found in a human donor who donated a stem cell graft to a child with acute lymphoblastic leukemia.

The CDR3 region has the DNA TGTGCCAGTAGTATAAACCGAGAGACCCAGTACTTC. It yields the protein CASSINRETQYF. The chain couples TRBV19 to TRBJ2-5; D is undetermined. The V gene's germline CDR1 is LNHDA and CDR2 SQIVND (reference sequence). The CDR3 is 12 amino acids. V was trimmed by 2 bases and J by 4 bases, leaving 5 bases between them. Based on the CDR3 plus reference TRBV19 and TRBJ2-5, the full variable domain is DGGITQSPKYLFRKEGQNVTLSCEQNLNHDAMYWYRQDPGQGLRLIYYSQIVNDFQKGDIAEGYSVSREKKESFPLTVTSAQKNPTAFYLCASSINRETQYFGPGTRLLVL.